This T cell receptor beta chain was recorded in a study of regulatory T cells in long-lasting Graves disease. Study as a whole: A definition of persistent Graves' disease required over 5 years of antithyroid drugs plus positive TSH receptor antibodies.

The germline V gene encodes CDR1 MNHNS and CDR2 SASEGT. The V end was cut by 5 bases, the J end by 7 bases, with 18 bases between. The length of the CDR3 is 14 residues. Assembly of TCR beta libraries relied on iRepertoire HTBI primers together with Arm-PCR of CDR3 regions. MiXCR, applied by TCRdb to the multiplex PCR reads, yields one record per CDR3 protein. The data show 350,000 to 450,000 distinct CDR3 sequences, roughly a fifth seen once. At least ten counts were recorded for this clonotype. Indicated time point: persistent/refractory GD, antithyroid drugs over 5 years with positive TRAb. Generation of the TCR library employed RNA extracted from PBMCs.

The source of this sequence is a female donor with Graves disease. The sample here was peripheral blood mononuclear cells (PBMCs), taken when the disease was refractory, from a patient treated with antithyroid drugs. The gene calls are TRBV6-1 and TRBJ2-7; D may be TRBD1 or TRBD2 (5 bases each). This CDR3 is CASSPPGPQDEQYF. CDR3 nucleotides: TGTGCCAGCAGTCCCCCGGGACCACAGGATGAGCAGTACTTC.